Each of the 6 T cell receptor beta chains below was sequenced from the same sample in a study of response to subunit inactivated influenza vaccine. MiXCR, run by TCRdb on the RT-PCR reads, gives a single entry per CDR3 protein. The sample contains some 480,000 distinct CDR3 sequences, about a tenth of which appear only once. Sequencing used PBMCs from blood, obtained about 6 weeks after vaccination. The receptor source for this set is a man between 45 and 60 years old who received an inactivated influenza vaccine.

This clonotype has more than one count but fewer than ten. The CDR3: CASSSRDDNIQYF. In DNA, the CDR3 is TGTGCCAGCAGCTCCCGGGACGATAACATTCAGTACTTC. This rearrangement joins TRBV5-5 to TRBJ2-4; perhaps D is TRBD1 or TRBD2 (5 bases each). V lost 3 bases to trimming and J lost 7 bases, with 11 bases between them. The germline V gene has CDR1 SGHKS and CDR2 YYEKEE (reference sequence). The length of the CDR3 is 13 residues.

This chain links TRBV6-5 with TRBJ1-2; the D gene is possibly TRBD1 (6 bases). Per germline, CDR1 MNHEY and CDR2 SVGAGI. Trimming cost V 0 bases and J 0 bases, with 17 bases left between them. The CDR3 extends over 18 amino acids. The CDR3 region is CASSYSTGWAASNYGYTF. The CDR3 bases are TGTGCCAGCAGTTACTCGACAGGCTGGGCAGCATCTAACTATGGCTACACCTTC.

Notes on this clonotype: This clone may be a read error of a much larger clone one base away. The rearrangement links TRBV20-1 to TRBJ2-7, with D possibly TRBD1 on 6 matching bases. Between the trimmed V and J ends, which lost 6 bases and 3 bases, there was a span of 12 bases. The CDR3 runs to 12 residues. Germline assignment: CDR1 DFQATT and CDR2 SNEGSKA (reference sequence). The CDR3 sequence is CSASQGYYEQYF. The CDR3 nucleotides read TGCAGTGCGTCACAGGGATACTACGAGCAGTACTTC.

DNA of the CDR3: TGCGCCAGCAGCCAACAGGGGACAGATACGCAGTATTTT. Residues: CASSQQGTDTQYF. The chain has TRBV4-1 and TRBJ2-3; D is possibly TRBD1 (6 bases). This CDR3 contains 13 residues. With 2 bases removed from V and 3 bases from J, the gap between germline ends came to 6 bases. The germline CDR1 and CDR2 sequences are MGHRA and YSYEKL.

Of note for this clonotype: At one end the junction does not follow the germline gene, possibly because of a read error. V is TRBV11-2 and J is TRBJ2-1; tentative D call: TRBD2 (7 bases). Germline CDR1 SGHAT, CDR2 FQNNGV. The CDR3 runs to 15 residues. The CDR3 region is CASSLLAGARNEQLF. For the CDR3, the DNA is TGTGCCAGCAGCTTACTCGCGGGGGCTCGCAATGAGCAGCTCTTC.

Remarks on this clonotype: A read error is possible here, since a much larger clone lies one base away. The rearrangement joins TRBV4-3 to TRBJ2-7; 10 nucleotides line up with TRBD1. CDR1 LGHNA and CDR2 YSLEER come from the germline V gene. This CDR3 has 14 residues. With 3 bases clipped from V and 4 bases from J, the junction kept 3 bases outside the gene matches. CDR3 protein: CASSHVGQGYEQYF. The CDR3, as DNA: TGCGCCAGCAGCCACGTGGGACAGGGGTACGAGCAGTACTTC.